Listed below are T cell receptor beta chains from one sample, sequenced in a study of cytomegalovirus exposure and HLA in healthy donors. The assay was immunoSEQ multiplex PCR, and TCRdb's table has in-frame clones only and misses some. The sample includes more than 150,000 clones, under 80% of them seen just once. The specimen was PBMCs. These receptors originate from a woman aged 25 to 39 in good health and CMV-seropositive. The CDR3 runs from the conserved cysteine through the conserved F or W. The D gene is left open where the match is weak. Size values are once, few and many counts, or a class for expanded clones, and some rows have none.

-	TRBV27	13	TRBJ2-7	-	TGTGCCAGCAGTCGGGGGTTTCACTACGAGCAGTACTTC	CASSRGFHYEQYF
-	TRBV15	15	TRBJ1-2	TRBD1	TGTGCCACCAGCAGCCGGGACAGGCCTCTCGGAGGCTACACCTTC	CATSSRDRPLGGYTF
-	TRBV28	11	TRBJ2-1	-	TGTGCCAGCAGTTTAATCGATGAGCAGTTCTTC	CASSLIDEQFF
-	TRBV4-1	13	TRBJ2-5	-	TGCGCCAGCAGCCCGGCAGGGCAAGAGACCCAGTACTTC	CASSPAGQETQYF
few	TRBV28	16	TRBJ1-5	-	TGTGCCAGCAGTTTGGAACAGGATTATAGCAATCAGCCCCAGCATTTT	CASSLEQDYSNQPQHF
-	TRBV29-1	12	TRBJ2-3	-	TGCAGCGTTGAAGATCAGAAAGATACGCAGTATTTT	CSVEDQKDTQYF
-	TRBV7-8	13	TRBJ1-1	TRBD1	TGTGCCAGCAGCCAGACAGGGGTTACTGAAGCTTTCTTT	CASSQTGVTEAFF
-	TRBV5-1	15	TRBJ2-7	TRBD2	TGCGCCAGCAGCTCCCGGGCGGGAGCCCTCCCCGAGCAGTACTTC	CASSSRAGALPEQYF
once	TRBV6-5	15	TRBJ1-6	TRBD1	TGTGCCAGCAGACGGCGCGGACAGGGAAATTCACCCCTCCACTTT	CASRRRGQGNSPLHF
once	TRBV29-1	14	TRBJ1-3	TRBD1	TGCAGCGTTGATTCCAGGGGGTCTGGAAACACCATATATTTT	CSVDSRGSGNTIYF
few	TRBV4-3	15	TRBJ1-2	TRBD1	TGCGCCAGCAGCCCTGGTGAGGGACAGGACTATGGCTACACCTTC	CASSPGEGQDYGYTF
-	TRBV6-5	14	TRBJ1-2	-	TGTGCCAGCAGTTACTCGAGCACAGGGAATGGCTACACCTTC	CASSYSSTGNGYTF
-	TRBV7-2	13	TRBJ2-3	-	TGTGCCAGCAGCTTACAAATCCCAGATACGCAGTATTTT	CASSLQIPDTQYF
-	TRBV5-6	12	TRBJ2-6	-	TGTGCCAGTTCGTCTGGGGCCAACGTCCTGACTTTC	CASSSGANVLTF
-	TRBV28	14	TRBJ1-6	TRBD1	TGTGCCAGCACGGACAGGGCCCTTAATTCACCCCTCCACTTT	CASTDRALNSPLHF
-	TRBV15	12	TRBJ1-5	-	TGTGCCACCAGCATCCCGGGTCAGCCCCAGCATTTT	CATSIPGQPQHF
-	TRBV7-2	14	TRBJ1-4	-	TGTGCCAGCAGCTTGGAGTCGGGGGGTGAAAAACTGTTTTTT	CASSLESGGEKLFF
-	TRBV4-2	16	TRBJ2-1	TRBD2	TGTGCCAGCAGCCCCGGGGAAGCGGGGGGTTACAATGAGCAGTTCTTC	CASSPGEAGGYNEQFF
-	TRBV6-4	18	TRBJ2-2	-	TGTGCCAGCAGTGACGTCCTTGAACCCCGACAGAACACCGGGGAGCTGTTTTTT	CASSDVLEPRQNTGELFF
-	TRBV14	12	TRBJ2-5	-	TGTGCCAGCAGCCAAGTGCGGGAGACCCAGTACTTC	CASSQVRETQYF
-	TRBV10-2	14	TRBJ2-7	-	TGCGCCAGCAGTAGACAGGCTGGCTCCTACGAGCAGTACTTC	CASSRQAGSYEQYF
-	TRBV9	16	TRBJ2-3	TRBD1	TGTGCCAGCAGCGTAGGGACAGGGGGGATGACAGATACGCAGTATTTT	CASSVGTGGMTDTQYF
-	TRBV4-1	16	TRBJ2-1	TRBD2	TGCGCCAGCAGCCAGGGGAGGGCTAGGTCCTACAATGAGCAGTTCTTC	CASSQGRARSYNEQFF
-	TRBV2	14	TRBJ1-2	TRBD1	TGTGCCAGCAGTGATCAAGGGGGCAGCTATGGCTACACCTTC	CASSDQGGSYGYTF
-	TRBV6-4	13	TRBJ2-2	-	TGTGCCAGCAGTGAGACTCTCACCGGGGAGCTGTTTTTT	CASSETLTGELFF
-	TRBV4-1	15	TRBJ1-3	TRBD1	TGCGCCAGCAGCCACAGGACAGGGTCTGGAAACACCATATATTTT	CASSHRTGSGNTIYF
-	TRBV6-1	16	TRBJ1-6	TRBD1	TGTGCCAGCAGTGAAACGACAGGGCAAAAGGGGTCACCCCTCCACTTT	CASSETTGQKGSPLHF
-	TRBV5-1	21	TRBJ2-7	TRBD1	TGCGCCAGCAGCCCGACCGGACAGGGACGGGGACCGCACCCCCGATACTACGAGCAGTACTTC	CASSPTGQGRGPHPRYYEQYF
once	TRBV19	16	TRBJ1-4	-	TGTGCCAGTAGTAACAGCCATCGCCTAGCGAATGAAAAACTGTTTTTT	CASSNSHRLANEKLFF
-	TRBV10-2	15	TRBJ1-5	-	TGCGCCAGCAGTGAGTCGCTGGGGCCCAATCAGCCCCAGCATTTT	CASSESLGPNQPQHF
-	TRBV5-1	16	TRBJ2-2	TRBD1	TGCGCCAGCAGCTTGGACAGGGGGCGCGACACCGGGGAGCTGTTTTTT	CASSLDRGRDTGELFF
-	TRBV7-2	16	TRBJ1-5	TRBD1	TGTGCCAGCAGCTTCTGGACAGGGGGATACAATCAGCCCCAGCATTTT	CASSFWTGGYNQPQHF
-	TRBV10-1	16	TRBJ2-5	TRBD2	TGCGCCAGCAGTGAGGGCCAGCGGGGGGGCCGGGAGACCCAGTACTTC	CASSEGQRGGRETQYF
-	TRBV28	17	TRBJ2-7	-	TGTGCCAGCAGCTCTACACTTTCGGGGGGCCTCGGATGGGAGCAGTACTTC	CASSSTLSGGLGWEQYF
once	TRBV9	16	TRBJ2-1	TRBD2	TGTGCCAGCAGCCCCCGGACTAGCGCCACCTACAATGAGCAGTTCTTC	CASSPRTSATYNEQFF
-	TRBV6-5	14	TRBJ2-7	-	TGTGCCAGCAGTTACTCACACAGTGGGTACGAGCAGTACTTC	CASSYSHSGYEQYF
-	TRBV6-1	13	TRBJ1-6	TRBD1	TGTGCCAGCACCCAGGGGGCATATTCACCCCTCCACTTT	CASTQGAYSPLHF
once	TRBV7-2	16	TRBJ2-4	-	TGTGCCAGCAGCAAAGGGCTAGGGGCTCAGCGGGACATTCAGTACTTC	CASSKGLGAQRDIQYF
-	TRBV9	14	TRBJ1-2	-	TGTGCCAGCAGCGCCCCCGGACAGCCCTATGGCTACACCTTC	CASSAPGQPYGYTF
-	TRBV5-1	14	TRBJ2-5	-	TGCGCCAGCAGCTCCCCCAGTAACCAAGAGACCCAGTACTTC	CASSSPSNQETQYF
-	TRBV18	13	TRBJ2-7	-	TGTGCCAGCTCACCGGGGCTTTCAAAGGAGCAGTACTTC	CASSPGLSKEQYF